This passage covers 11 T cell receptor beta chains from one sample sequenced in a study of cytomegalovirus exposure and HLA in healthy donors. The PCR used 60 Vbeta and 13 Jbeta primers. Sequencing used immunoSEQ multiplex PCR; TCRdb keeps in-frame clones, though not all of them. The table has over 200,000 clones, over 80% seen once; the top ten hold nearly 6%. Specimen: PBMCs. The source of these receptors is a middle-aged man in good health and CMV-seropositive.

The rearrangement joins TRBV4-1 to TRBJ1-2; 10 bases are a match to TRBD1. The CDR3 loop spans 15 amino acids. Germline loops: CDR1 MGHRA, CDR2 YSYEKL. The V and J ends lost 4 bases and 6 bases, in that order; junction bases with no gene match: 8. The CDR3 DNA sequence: TGCGCCAGCAGCCGAGGGGACAGGGGAATCGATGGCTACACCTTC. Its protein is CASSRGDRGIDGYTF.

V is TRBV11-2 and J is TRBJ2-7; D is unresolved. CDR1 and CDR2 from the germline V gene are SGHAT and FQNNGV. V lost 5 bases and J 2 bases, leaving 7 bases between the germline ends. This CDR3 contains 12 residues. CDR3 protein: CASSIGPYEQYV. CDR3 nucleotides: TGTGCCAGCAGCATTGGGCCCTACGAGCAGTACGTC.

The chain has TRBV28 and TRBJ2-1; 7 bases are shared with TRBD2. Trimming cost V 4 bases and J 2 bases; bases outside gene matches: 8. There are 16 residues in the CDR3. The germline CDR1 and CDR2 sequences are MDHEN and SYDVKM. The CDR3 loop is CASSSRGGSTYNEQFF. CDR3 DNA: TGTGCCAGCAGTTCTCGTGGCGGGAGCACCTACAATGAGCAGTTCTTC.

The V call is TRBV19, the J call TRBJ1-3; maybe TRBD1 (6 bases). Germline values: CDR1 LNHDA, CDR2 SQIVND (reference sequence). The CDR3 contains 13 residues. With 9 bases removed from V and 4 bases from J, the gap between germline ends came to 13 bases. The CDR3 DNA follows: TGTGCCAGCCTTTGGGGGCGCGGAAACACCATATATTTT. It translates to CASLWGRGNTIYF.

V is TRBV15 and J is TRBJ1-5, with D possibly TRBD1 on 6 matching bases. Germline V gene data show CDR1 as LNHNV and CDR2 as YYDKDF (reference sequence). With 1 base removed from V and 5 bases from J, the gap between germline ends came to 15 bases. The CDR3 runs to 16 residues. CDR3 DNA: TGTGCCACCAGCAGAGGGAACAGGGTTTGGGATCAGCCCCAGCATTTT. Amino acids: CATSRGNRVWDQPQHF.

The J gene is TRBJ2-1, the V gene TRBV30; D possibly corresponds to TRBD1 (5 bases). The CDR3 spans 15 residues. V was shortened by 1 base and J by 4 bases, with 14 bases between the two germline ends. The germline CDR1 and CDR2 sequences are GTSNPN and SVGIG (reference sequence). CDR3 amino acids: CAWSDQGLQYNEQFF. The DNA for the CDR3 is TGTGCCTGGAGTGACCAGGGCCTACAGTACAATGAGCAGTTCTTC.

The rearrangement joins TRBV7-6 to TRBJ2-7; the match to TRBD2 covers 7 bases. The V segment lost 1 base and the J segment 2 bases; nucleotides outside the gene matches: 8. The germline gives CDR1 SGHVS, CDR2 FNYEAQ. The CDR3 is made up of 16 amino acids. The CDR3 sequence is CASSLEPSGLTYEQYF. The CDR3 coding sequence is TGTGCCAGCAGCTTAGAGCCTAGCGGACTCACCTACGAGCAGTACTTC.

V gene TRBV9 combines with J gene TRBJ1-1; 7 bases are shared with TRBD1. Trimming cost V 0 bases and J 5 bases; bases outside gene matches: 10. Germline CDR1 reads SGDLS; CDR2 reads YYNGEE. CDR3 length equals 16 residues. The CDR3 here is CASSVGGTGEKTEAFF. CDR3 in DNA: TGTGCCAGCAGCGTAGGAGGAACAGGGGAGAAAACTGAAGCTTTCTTT.

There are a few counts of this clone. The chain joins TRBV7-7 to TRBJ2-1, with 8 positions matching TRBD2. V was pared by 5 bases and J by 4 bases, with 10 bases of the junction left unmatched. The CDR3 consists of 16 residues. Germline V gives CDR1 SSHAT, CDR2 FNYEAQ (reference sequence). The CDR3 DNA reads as TGTGCCAGCAGCCCCCGCGGGGGGCAGAGATACAATGAGCAGTTCTTC. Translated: CASSPRGGQRYNEQFF.

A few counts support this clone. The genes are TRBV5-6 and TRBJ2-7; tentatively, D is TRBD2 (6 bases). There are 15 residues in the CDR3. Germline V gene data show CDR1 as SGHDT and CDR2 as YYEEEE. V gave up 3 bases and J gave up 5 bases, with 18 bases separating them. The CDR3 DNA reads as TGTGCCAGCAGCTGGAGGGGACCGCCTTATAACGAGCAGTACTTC. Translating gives CASSWRGPPYNEQYF.

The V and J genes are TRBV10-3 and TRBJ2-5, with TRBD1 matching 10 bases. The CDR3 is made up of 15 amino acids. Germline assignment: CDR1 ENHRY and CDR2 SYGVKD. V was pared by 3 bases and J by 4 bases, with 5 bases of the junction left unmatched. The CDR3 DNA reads TGTGCCATCAGTGATGGGACAGGGGCACGAGAGACCCAGTACTTC. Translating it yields CAISDGTGARETQYF.